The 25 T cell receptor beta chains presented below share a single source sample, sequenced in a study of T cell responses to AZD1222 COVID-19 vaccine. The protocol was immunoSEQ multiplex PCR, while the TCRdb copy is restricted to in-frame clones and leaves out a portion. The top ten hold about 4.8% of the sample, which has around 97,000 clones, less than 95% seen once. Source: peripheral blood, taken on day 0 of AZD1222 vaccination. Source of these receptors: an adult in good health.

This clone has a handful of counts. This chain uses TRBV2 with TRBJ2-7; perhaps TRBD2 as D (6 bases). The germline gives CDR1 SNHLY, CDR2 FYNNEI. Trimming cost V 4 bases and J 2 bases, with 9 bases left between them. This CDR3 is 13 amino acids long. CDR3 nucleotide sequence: TGTGCCAGCAGTGTTGGCGGGACCTACGAGCAGTACTTC. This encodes CASSVGGTYEQYF.

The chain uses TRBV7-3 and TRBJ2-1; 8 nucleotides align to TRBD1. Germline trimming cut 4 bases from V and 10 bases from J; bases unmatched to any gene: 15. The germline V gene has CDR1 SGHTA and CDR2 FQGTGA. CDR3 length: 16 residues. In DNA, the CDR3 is TGTGCCAGCAGCTCCCACACCTTTTCGACAGGGGAAGAGCAGTTCTTC. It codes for CASSSHTFSTGEEQFF.

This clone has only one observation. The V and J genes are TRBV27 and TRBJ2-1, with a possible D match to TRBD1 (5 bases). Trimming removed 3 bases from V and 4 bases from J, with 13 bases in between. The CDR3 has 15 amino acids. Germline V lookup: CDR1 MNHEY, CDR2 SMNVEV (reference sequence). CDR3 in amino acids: CASSFVVSGYNEQFF. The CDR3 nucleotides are TGTGCCAGCAGTTTTGTGGTCTCAGGGTACAATGAGCAGTTCTTC.

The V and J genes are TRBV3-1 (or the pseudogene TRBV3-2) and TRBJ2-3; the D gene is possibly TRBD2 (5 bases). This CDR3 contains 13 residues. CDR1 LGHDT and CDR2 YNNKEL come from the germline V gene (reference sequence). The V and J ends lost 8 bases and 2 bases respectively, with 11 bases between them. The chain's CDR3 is CASRSGNTDTQYF. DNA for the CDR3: TGTGCCAGCCGCAGCGGTAACACAGATACGCAGTATTTT.

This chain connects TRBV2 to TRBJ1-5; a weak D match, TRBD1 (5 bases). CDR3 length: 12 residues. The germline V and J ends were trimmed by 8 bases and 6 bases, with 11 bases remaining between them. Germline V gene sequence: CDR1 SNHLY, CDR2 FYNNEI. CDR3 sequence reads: CASGYQGQPQHF. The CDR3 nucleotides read TGTGCCAGCGGTTACCAGGGTCAGCCCCAGCATTTT.

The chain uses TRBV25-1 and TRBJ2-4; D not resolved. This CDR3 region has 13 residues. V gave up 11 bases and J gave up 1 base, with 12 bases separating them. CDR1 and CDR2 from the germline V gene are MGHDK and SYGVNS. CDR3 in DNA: TGTGCCCTCCCTCACGGGGCCAAAAACATTCAGTACTTC. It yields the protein CALPHGAKNIQYF.

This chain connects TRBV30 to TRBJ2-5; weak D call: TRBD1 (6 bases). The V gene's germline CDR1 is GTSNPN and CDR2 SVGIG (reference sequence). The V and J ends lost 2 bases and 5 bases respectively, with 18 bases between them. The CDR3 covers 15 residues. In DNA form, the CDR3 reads TGTGCCTGGAGTCACACAGGGCTCGGTTGGGAGACCCAGTACTTC. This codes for CAWSHTGLGWETQYF.

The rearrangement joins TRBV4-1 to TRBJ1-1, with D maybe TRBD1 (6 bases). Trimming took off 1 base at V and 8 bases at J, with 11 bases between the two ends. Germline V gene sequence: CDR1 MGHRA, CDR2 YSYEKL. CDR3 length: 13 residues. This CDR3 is CASSQVVRGEAFF. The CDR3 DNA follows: TGCGCCAGCAGCCAAGTGGTGAGGGGGGAAGCTTTCTTT.

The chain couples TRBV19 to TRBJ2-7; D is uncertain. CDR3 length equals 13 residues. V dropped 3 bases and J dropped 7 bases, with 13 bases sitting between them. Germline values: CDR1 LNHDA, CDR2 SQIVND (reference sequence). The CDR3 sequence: CASSISESREQYF. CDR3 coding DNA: TGTGCCAGTAGTATCTCGGAAAGCCGGGAGCAGTACTTC.

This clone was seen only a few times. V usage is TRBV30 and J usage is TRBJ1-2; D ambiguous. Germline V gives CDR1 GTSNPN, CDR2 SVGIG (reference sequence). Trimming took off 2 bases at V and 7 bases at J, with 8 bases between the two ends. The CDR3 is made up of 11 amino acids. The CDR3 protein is CAWSPGIGYTF. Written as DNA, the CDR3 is TGTGCCTGGAGTCCTGGCATTGGCTACACCTTC.

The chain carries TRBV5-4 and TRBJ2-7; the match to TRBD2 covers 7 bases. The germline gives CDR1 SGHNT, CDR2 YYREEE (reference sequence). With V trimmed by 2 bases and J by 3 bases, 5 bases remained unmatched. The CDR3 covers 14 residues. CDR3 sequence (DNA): TGTGCCAGCAGCTTTGGAAGCGGGGTCTACGAGCAGTACTTC. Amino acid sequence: CASSFGSGVYEQYF.

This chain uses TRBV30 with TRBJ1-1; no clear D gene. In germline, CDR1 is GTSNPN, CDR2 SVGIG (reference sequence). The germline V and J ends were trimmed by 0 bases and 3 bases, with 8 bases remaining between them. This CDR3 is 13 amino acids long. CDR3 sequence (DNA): TGTGCCTGGAGTGTAAGAAGGTACACTGAAGCTTTCTTT. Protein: CAWSVRRYTEAFF.

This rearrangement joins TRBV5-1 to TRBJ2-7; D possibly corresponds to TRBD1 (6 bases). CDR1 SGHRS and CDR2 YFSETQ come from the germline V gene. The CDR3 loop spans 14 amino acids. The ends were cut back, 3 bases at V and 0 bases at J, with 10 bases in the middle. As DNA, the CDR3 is TGCGCCAGCAGCTGGACAGCGAACTCCTACGAGCAGTACTTC. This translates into CASSWTANSYEQYF.

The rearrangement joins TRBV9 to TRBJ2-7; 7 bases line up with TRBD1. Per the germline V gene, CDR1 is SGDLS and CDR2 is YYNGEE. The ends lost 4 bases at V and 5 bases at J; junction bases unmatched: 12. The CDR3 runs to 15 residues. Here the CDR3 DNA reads TGTGCCAGCAGCCAAAGTCCTACAGGGGTCCACGAGCAGTACTTC. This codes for CASSQSPTGVHEQYF.

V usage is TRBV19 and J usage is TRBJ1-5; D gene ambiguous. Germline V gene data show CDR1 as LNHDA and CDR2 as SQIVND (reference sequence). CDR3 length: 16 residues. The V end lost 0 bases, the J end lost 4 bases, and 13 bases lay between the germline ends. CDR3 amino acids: CASSIDYRVINQPQHF. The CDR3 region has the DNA TGTGCCAGTAGTATAGATTACCGTGTAATTAATCAGCCCCAGCATTTT.

The CDR3 sequence: CASSPGGVGEKLFF. The CDR3 DNA is TGTGCCAGCAGCCCGGGAGGGGTTGGAGAAAAACTGTTTTTT. V gene TRBV11-2 combines with J gene TRBJ1-4, with D tentatively TRBD1 (5 bases). Germline loops: CDR1 SGHAT, CDR2 FQNNGV. The CDR3 sequence is 14 residues long. The germline V and J ends were trimmed by 5 bases and 8 bases, with 15 bases remaining between them.

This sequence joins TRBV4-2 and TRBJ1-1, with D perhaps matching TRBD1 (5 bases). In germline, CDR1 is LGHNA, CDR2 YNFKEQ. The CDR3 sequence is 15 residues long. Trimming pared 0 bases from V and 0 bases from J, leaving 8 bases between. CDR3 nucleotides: TGTGCCAGCAGCCAAGATCGGGGGATGAACACTGAAGCTTTCTTT. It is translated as CASSQDRGMNTEAFF.

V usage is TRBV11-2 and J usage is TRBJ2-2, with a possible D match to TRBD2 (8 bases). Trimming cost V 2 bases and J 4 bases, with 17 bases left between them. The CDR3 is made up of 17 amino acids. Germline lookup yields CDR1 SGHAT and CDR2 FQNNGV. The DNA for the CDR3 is TGTGCCAGCAGCTTAACGGGAGGGGGCCGTATCACCGGGGAGCTGTTTTTT. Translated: CASSLTGGGRITGELFF.

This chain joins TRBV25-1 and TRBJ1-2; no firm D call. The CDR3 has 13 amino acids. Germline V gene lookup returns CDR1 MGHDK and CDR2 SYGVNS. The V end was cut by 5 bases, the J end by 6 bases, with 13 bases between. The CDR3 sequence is CASSKKPTDGYTF. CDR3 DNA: TGTGCCAGCAGTAAAAAACCGACGGATGGCTACACCTTC.

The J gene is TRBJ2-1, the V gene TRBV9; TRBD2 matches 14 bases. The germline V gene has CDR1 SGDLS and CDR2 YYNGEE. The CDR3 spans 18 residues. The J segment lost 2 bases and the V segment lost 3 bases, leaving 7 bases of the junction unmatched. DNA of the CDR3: TGTGCCAGCAGCGGGAGGACTAGCGGGGGGTCTCCCTACAATGAGCAGTTCTTC. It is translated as CASSGRTSGGSPYNEQFF. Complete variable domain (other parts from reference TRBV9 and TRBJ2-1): DSGVTQTPKHLITATGQRVTLRCSPRSGDLSVYWYQQSLDQGLQFLIQYYNGEERAKGNILERFSAQQFPDLHSELNLSSLELGDSALYFCASSGRTSGGSPYNEQFFGPGTRLTVL.

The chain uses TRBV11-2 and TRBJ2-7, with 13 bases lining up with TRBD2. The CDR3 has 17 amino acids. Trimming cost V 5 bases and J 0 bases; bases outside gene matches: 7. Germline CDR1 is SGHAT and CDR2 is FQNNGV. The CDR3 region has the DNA TGTGCCAGCAGCCACGGGACTAGCGGGGACAGCTCCTACGAGCAGTACTTC. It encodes CASSHGTSGDSSYEQYF.

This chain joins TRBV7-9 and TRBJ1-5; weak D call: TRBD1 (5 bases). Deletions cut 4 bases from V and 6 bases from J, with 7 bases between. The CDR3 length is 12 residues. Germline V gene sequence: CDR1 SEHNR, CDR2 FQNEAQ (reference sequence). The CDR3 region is CASSYDSQPQHF. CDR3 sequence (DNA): TGTGCCAGCAGCTATGACAGTCAGCCCCAGCATTTT.

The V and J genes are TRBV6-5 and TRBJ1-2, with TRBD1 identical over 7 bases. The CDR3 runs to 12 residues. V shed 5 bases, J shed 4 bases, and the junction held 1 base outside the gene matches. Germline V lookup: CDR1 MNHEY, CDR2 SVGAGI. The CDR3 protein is CASSQGVYGYTF. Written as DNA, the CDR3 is TGTGCCAGCAGTCAGGGGGTCTATGGCTACACCTTC.

The CDR3 DNA reads TGTGCCAGCAGCGCCGAAGCGGGGGGGGAGACCCAGTACTTC. Translated, it gives CASSAEAGGETQYF. The chain couples TRBV11-2 to TRBJ2-5; the match to TRBD2 covers 10 bases. CDR1 is SGHAT, CDR2 FQNNGV, per germline. V shed 5 bases and J 5 bases; nucleotides not matched to a gene: 5. This CDR3 is built from 14 residues.

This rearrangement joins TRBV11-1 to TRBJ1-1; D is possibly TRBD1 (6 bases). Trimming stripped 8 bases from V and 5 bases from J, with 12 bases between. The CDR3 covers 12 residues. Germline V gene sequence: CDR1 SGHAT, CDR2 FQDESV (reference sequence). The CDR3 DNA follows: TGTGCCAGCGGAGGGGGGAGTACTGAAGCTTTCTTT. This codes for CASGGGSTEAFF.